A selection of T cell receptor beta chains follows, all from one sample in a study of blood T cell repertoires in COVID-19. Sequenced by immunoSEQ multiplex PCR; TCRdb stores in-frame clones only, minus some. The repertoire holds approximately 52,000 clones, with approximately 86% as singletons. Sequenced input: peripheral blood. Receptors originate from a man aged 55 to 70 with acute or convalescent COVID-19. Both conserved end residues are trimmed from each CDR3. For some rows the clone size is stated as once, few or many, or as a class when expanded; others skip it.

abundance	v_gene	j_gene	CDR3aa
-	TRBV11-2	TRBJ2-1	ASTPDGVLSYNEQF
once	TRBV4-1	TRBJ1-3	ASSQLGMGLGQGENTIY
-	TRBV6-2/TRBV6-3	TRBJ1-1	ASSLDRDLEAF
-	TRBV5-1	TRBJ2-1	ASSLDPGLAVEQF
once	TRBV29-1	TRBJ2-1	SVGLAGGVEQF
-	TRBV4-2	TRBJ2-6	ASSQRLLERNSGANVLT
-	TRBV12-3/TRBV12-4	TRBJ1-1	ASSPRYTEAF
-	TRBV15	TRBJ1-5	ATSRGSLRGQEQPQH
-	TRBV3-1/TRBV3-2	TRBJ1-6	ASTHMGAYSPLH
-	TRBV28	TRBJ2-7	ASSSSRTGGVGNAPYEQY
-	TRBV4-2	TRBJ1-1	ASSQDFIRQGRPVGTEAF
-	TRBV4-2	TRBJ2-7	ASSQDRPSGREHEQY
-	TRBV27	TRBJ2-6	ASSSSSGANVLT
-	TRBV21-1	TRBJ1-3	ASSKGRSSGNTIY
-	TRBV27	TRBJ2-3	ASSLWGEWTDTQY
-	TRBV10-2	TRBJ1-5	ASSESKGAGGQPQH
-	TRBV12-5	TRBJ2-1	ASGLVLGGTGHNEQF
-	TRBV10-3	TRBJ2-7	AIASHYEQY
-	TRBV13	TRBJ2-7	ASSNRGLAVSYEQY
-	TRBV6-2/TRBV6-3	TRBJ2-1	ASSSHWGQGKYEQF